Listed below are T cell receptor beta chains from one sample, sequenced in a study of cytomegalovirus exposure and HLA in healthy donors. Only in-frame clones appear in the TCRdb table, and some are missing; sequencing was by immunoSEQ multiplex PCR. The sample comprises more than 100,000 clones, 74% of which are singletons, and about 6% rests with the top ten. The sample taken for sequencing was PBMCs. These TCRs come from a woman aged 50 to 60 in good health and CMV-seropositive. Each CDR3 is given without its conserved first and last residue. A D gene is named only where the DNA matches it firmly.

V	D	J	CDR3
TRBV27	.	TRBJ1-2	ASSLSRLAPNYGYP
TRBV5-4	.	TRBJ2-2	ASSFDRTGELF
TRBV18	.	TRBJ1-1	ASSPAIAVTEAF
TRBV4-2	TRBD2	TRBJ2-6	ASSQDGGAGANVLT
TRBV19	.	TRBJ1-2	ASSITVNYGYT
TRBV7-8	.	TRBJ2-7	ASSVSRSSYEQY
TRBV23-1	.	TRBJ2-7	ASSPRGYEQY
TRBV6-5	.	TRBJ2-7	ASSYFRGGEQY
TRBV29-1	.	TRBJ2-5	SVEGQGLKTQY
TRBV30	.	TRBJ1-3	AWSPGGAAGNTIY
TRBV27	.	TRBJ1-2	ASSPDRFYGYT
TRBV7-2	TRBD2	TRBJ2-5	ASSGRTSGGQETQY
TRBV2	.	TRBJ1-4	ASLELTNEKLF
TRBV5-1	.	TRBJ1-6	ASSLSGADSPLH
TRBV5-4	.	TRBJ2-5	ASSLARGVAETQY
TRBV5-1	.	TRBJ2-2	ASRLLRELF
TRBV7-2	.	TRBJ2-1	ASSSEKRAPFDEQF
TRBV19	TRBD1	TRBJ1-5	ASSTPGQLSNQPQH